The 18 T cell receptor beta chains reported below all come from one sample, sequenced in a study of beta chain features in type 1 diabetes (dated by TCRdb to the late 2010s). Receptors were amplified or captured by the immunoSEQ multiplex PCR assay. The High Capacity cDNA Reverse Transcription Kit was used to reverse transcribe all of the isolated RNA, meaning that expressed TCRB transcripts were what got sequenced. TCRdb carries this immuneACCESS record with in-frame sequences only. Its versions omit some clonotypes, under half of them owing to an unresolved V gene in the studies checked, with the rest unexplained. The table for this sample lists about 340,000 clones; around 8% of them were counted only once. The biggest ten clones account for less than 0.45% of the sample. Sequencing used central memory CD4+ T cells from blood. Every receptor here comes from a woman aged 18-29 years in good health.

The CDR3 here is CASSSQRGTSGTYEQFF. The CDR3 DNA reads TGTGCCAGCAGTTCCCAACGCGGGACTAGCGGGACTTATGAGCAGTTCTTC. The rearrangement links TRBV27 to TRBJ2-1; 13 nucleotides line up with TRBD2. CDR3 size: 17 residues. CDR1 is MNHEY and CDR2 is SMNVEV in the germline V gene (reference sequence). With 4 bases clipped from V and 8 bases from J, the junction kept 11 bases outside the gene matches.

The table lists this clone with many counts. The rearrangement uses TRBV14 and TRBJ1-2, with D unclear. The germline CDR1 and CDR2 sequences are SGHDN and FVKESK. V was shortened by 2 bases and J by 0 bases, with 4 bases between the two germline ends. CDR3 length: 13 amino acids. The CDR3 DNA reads TGTGCCAGCAGCCAAACAGCTAACTATGGCTACACCTTC. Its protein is CASSQTANYGYTF.

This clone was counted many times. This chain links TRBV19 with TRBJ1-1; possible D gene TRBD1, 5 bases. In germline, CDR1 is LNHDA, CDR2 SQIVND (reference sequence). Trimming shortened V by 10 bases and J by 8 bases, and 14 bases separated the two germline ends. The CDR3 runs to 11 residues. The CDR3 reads CATNQGTEAFF. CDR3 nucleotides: TGTGCCACCAATCAGGGAACAGAAGCTTTCTTT. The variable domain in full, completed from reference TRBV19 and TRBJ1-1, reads DGGITQSPKYLFRKEGQNVTLSCEQNLNHDAMYWYRQDPGQGLRLIYYSQIVNDFQKGDIAEGYSVSREKKESFPLTVTSAQKNPTAFYLCATNQGTEAFFGQGTRLTVV.

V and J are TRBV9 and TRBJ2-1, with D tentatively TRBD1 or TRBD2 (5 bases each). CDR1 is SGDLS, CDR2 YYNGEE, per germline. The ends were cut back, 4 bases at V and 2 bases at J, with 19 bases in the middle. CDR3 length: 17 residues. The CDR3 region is CASSHPRGGRTYNEQFF. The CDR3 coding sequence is TGTGCCAGCAGCCACCCCCGTGGGGGAAGGACCTACAATGAGCAGTTCTTC.

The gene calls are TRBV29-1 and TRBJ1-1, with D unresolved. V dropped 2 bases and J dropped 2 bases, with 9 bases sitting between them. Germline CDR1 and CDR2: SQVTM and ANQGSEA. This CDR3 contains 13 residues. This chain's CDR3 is CSVETNLNTEAFF. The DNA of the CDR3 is TGCAGCGTTGAAACAAACTTAAACACTGAAGCTTTCTTT.

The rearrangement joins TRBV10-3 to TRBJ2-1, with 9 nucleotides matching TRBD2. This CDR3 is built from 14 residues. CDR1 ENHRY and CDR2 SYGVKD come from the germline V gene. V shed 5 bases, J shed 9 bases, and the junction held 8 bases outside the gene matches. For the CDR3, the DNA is TGTGCCATCAGTAAGCAAGCGGGAGGCTTTGAGCAGTTCTTC. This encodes CAISKQAGGFEQFF.

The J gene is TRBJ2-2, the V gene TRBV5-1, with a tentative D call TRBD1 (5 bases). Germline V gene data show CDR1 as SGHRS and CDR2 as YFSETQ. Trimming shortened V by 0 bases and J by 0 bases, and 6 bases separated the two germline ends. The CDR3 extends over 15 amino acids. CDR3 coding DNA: TGCGCCAGCAGCTTGGGACAGACGAACACCGGGGAGCTGTTTTTT. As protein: CASSLGQTNTGELFF.

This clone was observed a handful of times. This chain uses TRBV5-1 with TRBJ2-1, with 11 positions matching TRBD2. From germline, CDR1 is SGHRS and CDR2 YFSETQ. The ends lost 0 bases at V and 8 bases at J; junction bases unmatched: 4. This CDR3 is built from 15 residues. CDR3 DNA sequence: TGCGCCAGCAGCTTGGGACTAGCGGGACTAGATGAGCAGTTCTTC. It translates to CASSLGLAGLDEQFF. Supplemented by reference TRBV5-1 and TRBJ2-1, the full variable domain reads KAGVTQTPRYLIKTRGQQVTLSCSPISGHRSVSWYQQTPGQGLQFLFEYFSETQRNKGNFPGRFSGRQFSNSRSEMNVSTLELGDSALYLCASSLGLAGLDEQFFGPGTRLTVL.

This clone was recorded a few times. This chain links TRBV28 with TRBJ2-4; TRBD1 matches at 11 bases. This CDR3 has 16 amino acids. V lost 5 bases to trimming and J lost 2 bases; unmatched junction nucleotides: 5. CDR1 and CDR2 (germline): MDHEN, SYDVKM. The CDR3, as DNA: TGTGCCAGCAGTGTGGGACAGGGGGTGACCAAAAACATTCAGTACTTC. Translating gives CASSVGQGVTKNIQYF.

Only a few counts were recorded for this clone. DNA for the CDR3: TGTGCCAGCAGCCCGTCGACTAGAGGGGGAGATACGCAGTATTTT. The encoded protein is CASSPSTRGGDTQYF. The chain has TRBV7-3 and TRBJ2-3, with D possibly being TRBD1 or TRBD2 (6 bases each). The CDR3 is made up of 15 amino acids. Germline lookup yields CDR1 SGHTA and CDR2 FQGTGA. V lost 5 bases to trimming and J lost 5 bases, with 17 bases between them.

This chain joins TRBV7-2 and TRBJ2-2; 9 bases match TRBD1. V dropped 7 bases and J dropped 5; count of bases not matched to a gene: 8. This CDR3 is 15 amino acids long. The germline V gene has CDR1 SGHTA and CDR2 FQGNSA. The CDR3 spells CASTLRDRETGELFF. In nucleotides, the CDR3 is TGTGCCAGCACCCTCAGGGACAGGGAAACCGGGGAGCTGTTTTTT.

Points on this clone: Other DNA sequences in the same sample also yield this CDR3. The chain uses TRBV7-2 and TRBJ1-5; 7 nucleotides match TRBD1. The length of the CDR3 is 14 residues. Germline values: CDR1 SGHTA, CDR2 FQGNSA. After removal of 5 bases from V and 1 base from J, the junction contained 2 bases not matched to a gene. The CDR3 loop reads CASSLQGSNQPQHF. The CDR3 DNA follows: TGTGCCAGCAGCCTACAGGGGAGCAATCAGCCCCAGCATTTT.

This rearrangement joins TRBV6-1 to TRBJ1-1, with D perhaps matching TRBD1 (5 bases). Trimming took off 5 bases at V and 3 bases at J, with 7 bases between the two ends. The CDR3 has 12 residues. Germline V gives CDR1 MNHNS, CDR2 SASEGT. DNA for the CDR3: TGTGCCAGCAGTTGGGGGGACACTGAAGCTTTCTTT. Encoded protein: CASSWGDTEAFF.

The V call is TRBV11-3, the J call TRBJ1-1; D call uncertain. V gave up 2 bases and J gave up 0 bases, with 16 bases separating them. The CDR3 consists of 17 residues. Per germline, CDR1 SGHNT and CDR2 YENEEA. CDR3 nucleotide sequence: TGTGCCAGCAGCTTAAGACGGACTGTTCGGATGAACACTGAAGCTTTCTTT. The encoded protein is CASSLRRTVRMNTEAFF.

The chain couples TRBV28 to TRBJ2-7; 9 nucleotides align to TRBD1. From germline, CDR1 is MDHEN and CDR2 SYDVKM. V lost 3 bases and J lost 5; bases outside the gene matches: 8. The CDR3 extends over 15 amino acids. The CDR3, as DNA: TGTGCCAGCAGTTTGATGGACAGGGGTGTTCACGAGCAGTACTTC. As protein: CASSLMDRGVHEQYF.

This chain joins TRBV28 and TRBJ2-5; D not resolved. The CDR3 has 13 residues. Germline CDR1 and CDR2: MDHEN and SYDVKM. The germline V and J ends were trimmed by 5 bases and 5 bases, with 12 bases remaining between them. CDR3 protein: CASSPSHGETQYF. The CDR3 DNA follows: TGTGCCAGCAGTCCGTCCCACGGGGAGACCCAGTACTTC.

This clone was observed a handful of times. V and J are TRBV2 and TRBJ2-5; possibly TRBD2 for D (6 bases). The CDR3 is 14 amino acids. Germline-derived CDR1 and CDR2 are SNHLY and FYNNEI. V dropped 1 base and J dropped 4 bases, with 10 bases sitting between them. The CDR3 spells CASSEVGGGETQYF. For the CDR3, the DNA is TGTGCCAGCAGTGAAGTGGGAGGCGGAGAGACCCAGTACTTC.

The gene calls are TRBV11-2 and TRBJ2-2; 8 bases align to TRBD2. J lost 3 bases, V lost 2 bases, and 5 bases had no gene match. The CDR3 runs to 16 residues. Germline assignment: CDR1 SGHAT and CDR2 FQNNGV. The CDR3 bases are TGTGCCAGCAGCTTACGACTCGGGGGGGACACCGGGGAGCTGTTTTTT. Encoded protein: CASSLRLGGDTGELFF.